This T cell receptor beta chain was obtained from a study of vaccination and CD4 T cells after COVID-19. Across the study: Every participant had a vaccine, which was either BNT162b2 or mRNA-1273, given in two doses.

The CDR3 has 15 residues. Trimming took 1 base from V and 7 from J, leaving 13 bases between them. The germline gives CDR1 MNHEY, CDR2 SMNVEV (reference sequence). The sample's treatment: approximately nine-day PBMC culture with coronavirus spike peptide pools or control peptides (ViraFEST assay). Antigen-specific T cell expansion with peptide pools preceded TCR sequencing in the ViraFEST approach. Cultured CD4+ T-cell DNA underwent Oncomine TCR Beta short-read sequencing. Genomic DNA was isolated from CD4+ T cells that had been cultured. MiXCR was run by TCRdb on the PCR reads, yielding one entry per CDR3 protein. This sample carries 12,000 or so distinct CDR3 sequences, approximately 71% of them seen once, and the ten largest clones take 10%. As concerns this clonotype: The antigen is not known.

The chain links TRBV27 to TRBJ2-2; tentative D call: TRBD1 (6 bases). The receptor's source is a human donor who had recovered from COVID-19. Input material: CD4+ T cells from blood, cultured in vitro. The CDR3 region has the DNA TGTGCCAGCAGTTTATGGTCCATAGGGGGCGGGGAGCTGTTTTTT. Protein: CASSLWSIGGGELFF.